These 10 T cell receptor beta chains were sequenced from one sample in a study of blood T cell repertoires in COVID-19 (TCRdb year 2020). The library came from the immunoSEQ multiplex PCR assay. TCRdb's version of the immuneACCESS table is confined to in-frame rearrangements and falls short of the full clone set. An unresolved V gene accounts for under half of the shortfall where checked; the remainder is of unknown origin. For this sample there are about 75,000 clones; approximately 86% appear just once. The ten largest clones represent 5.5% to 7% of the sample. The source material was peripheral blood. The receptor set was obtained from a man older than 75 with COVID-19, enrolled during active disease.

This chain uses TRBV10-3 with TRBJ1-4, with 11 bases identical to TRBD1. Per the germline V gene, CDR1 is ENHRY and CDR2 is SYGVKD. V gave up 6 bases and J gave up 2 bases; unmatched junction bases: 8. CDR3 length: 17 amino acids. The CDR3 protein is CAIRPGQGAATNEKLFF. The DNA of the CDR3 is TGTGCCATCAGACCAGGACAGGGGGCGGCGACTAATGAAAAACTGTTTTTT.

This rearrangement joins TRBV18 to TRBJ2-5; TRBD1 agrees at 7 bases. The CDR3 totals 15 residues. Looked up from germline, CDR1 is KGHSH and CDR2 is LQKENI. Trimming cost V 4 bases and J 5 bases; bases outside gene matches: 10. CDR3 DNA sequence: TGTGCCAGCTCACAAGGAAGGGGGCGCCGGGAGACCCAGTACTTC. Translating it yields CASSQGRGRRETQYF.

This clone is medium-sized within its sample. The V gene is TRBV7-9, the J gene TRBJ1-1; no firm D call. Germline-derived CDR1 and CDR2 are SEHNR and FQNEAQ (reference sequence). Trimming removed 1 base at V and 7 bases at J, with 10 bases between. This CDR3 spans 13 amino acids. CDR3 loop: CASSLGSGDEAFF. CDR3 coding DNA: TGTGCCAGCAGCTTAGGGAGCGGGGATGAAGCTTTCTTT.

V and J are TRBV10-3 and TRBJ1-1; 7 nucleotides line up with TRBD1. V gave up 6 bases and J gave up 5 bases; unmatched junction bases: 6. The CDR3 contains 13 residues. CDR1 and CDR2 (germline): ENHRY, SYGVKD. CDR3 DNA: TGTGCCATCAGCCCCACAGGGGATACTGAAGCTTTCTTT. Translating it yields CAISPTGDTEAFF.

The chain links TRBV6-5 to TRBJ2-1; 10 bases align to TRBD1. The CDR3 sequence is 14 residues long. Looked up from germline, CDR1 is MNHEY and CDR2 is SVGAGI. J gave up 9 bases and V 7 bases, and 9 bases lay outside the gene matches. This CDR3 reads CASTPDRGVVEQFF. DNA for the CDR3: TGTGCCAGCACCCCGGACAGGGGGGTCGTTGAGCAGTTCTTC.

The rearrangement uses TRBV29-1 and TRBJ2-7; D is unresolved. The CDR3 runs to 13 residues. Looked up from germline, CDR1 is SQVTM and CDR2 is ANQGSEA. With 3 bases removed from V and 3 bases from J, the gap between germline ends came to 12 bases. CDR3 amino acids: CSVDKTENYEQYF. As DNA, the CDR3 is TGCAGCGTTGATAAAACCGAGAACTACGAGCAGTACTTC.

The chain joins TRBV5-5 to TRBJ2-7; 9 nucleotides agree with TRBD1. The germline V gene has CDR1 SGHKS and CDR2 YYEKEE (reference sequence). Unmatched junction bases numbered 5, after V lost 1 base and J lost 3 bases. The CDR3 loop spans 15 amino acids. The CDR3 DNA reads TGTGCCAGCAGCTTGAACCCGGACAGGGGCTACGAGCAGTACTTC. Translated: CASSLNPDRGYEQYF.

DNA of the CDR3: TGTGCCATCAGCCCCGGGGACAGGGGACACTCTGGGGCCAACGTCCTGACTTTC. Amino acid sequence: CAISPGDRGHSGANVLTF. The rearrangement links TRBV10-3 to TRBJ2-6, with TRBD1 matching over 10 bases. There are 18 residues in the CDR3. Germline V lookup: CDR1 ENHRY, CDR2 SYGVKD. Trimming took 6 bases from V and 0 from J; bases not matched to a gene: 8.

The chain joins TRBV7-2 to TRBJ2-2, with D hard to call. Germline CDR1 SGHTA, CDR2 FQGNSA. The CDR3 totals 13 residues. V was clipped by 5 bases and J by 6 bases, with 10 bases between them. The CDR3 loop reads CASSPLLSGELFF. The CDR3 DNA reads TGTGCCAGCAGCCCTCTTTTATCCGGGGAGCTGTTTTTT. The full variable domain, its missing parts supplied by reference TRBV7-2 and TRBJ2-2, is GAGVSQSPSNKVTEKGKDVELRCDPISGHTALYWYRQSLGQGLEFLIYFQGNSAPDKSGLPSDRFSAERTGGSVSTLTIQRTQQEDSAVYLCASSPLLSGELFFGEGSRLTVL.

V usage is TRBV9 and J usage is TRBJ1-3, with D possibly matching TRBD1 (6 bases). This CDR3 spans 16 amino acids. Germline CDR1 and CDR2: SGDLS and YYNGEE. Trimming removed 4 bases from V and 0 bases from J, with 14 bases in between. CDR3 bases: TGTGCCAGCAGCCCCGTGGGGGCTAGCTCTGGAAACACCATATATTTT. Translated, it gives CASSPVGASSGNTIYF.